A selection of T cell receptor beta chains follows, all from one sample in a study of CD8 T cells in ankylosing spondylitis. TCRdb itself ran the 5' RACE reads through MiXCR, one entry per CDR3 protein. The sample gives 250,000 to 300,000 distinct CDR3 sequences, about 19% of which show up once; under 8.5% is in the top ten. Sequencing was performed on blood, either unsorted or a sorted T cell fraction (not recorded which). All receptors come from a male donor with ankylosing spondylitis or in good health (not recorded which). Each CDR3 is given with its conserved first and last residue. Fields, in order: V gene, J gene, D gene, clone size, CDR3 protein, CDR3 DNA. D genes are given only for firm matches. Not every row has a clone size; where given, it reads once, few, many or a size class.

TRBV5-1	TRBJ1-1	NA	many	CASSLVGTEAFF	TGCGCCAGCAGCTTAGTTGGGACTGAAGCTTTCTTT
TRBV5-1	TRBJ2-3	TRBD2	NA	CASSPVRGGGQDTQYF	TGCGCCAGCAGCCCGGTCCGGGGGGGCGGACAAGATACGCAGTATTTT
TRBV20-1	TRBJ2-3	TRBD2	few	CSVRTGGLADTQYF	TGCAGTGTTAGAACGGGGGGGCTGGCAGATACGCAGTATTTT
TRBV14	TRBJ2-1	NA	few	CASSQAQQVSYNEQFF	TGTGCCAGCAGCCAAGCTCAACAGGTCTCCTACAATGAGCAGTTCTTC
TRBV5-1	TRBJ2-5	TRBD1	NA	CASSLYLGQGETQYF	TGCGCCAGCAGCTTGTATTTGGGACAGGGAGAGACCCAGTACTTC
TRBV24-1	TRBJ2-3	TRBD2	few	CATSDPGLGMSDTQYF	TGTGCCACCAGTGATCCGGGACTAGGGATGTCAGATACGCAGTATTTT
TRBV9	TRBJ1-6	TRBD1	NA	CASSGGTGGAVPPLHF	TGTGCCAGCAGCGGGGGGACAGGGGGCGCGGTACCACCCCTCCACTTT
TRBV6-5	TRBJ1-1	NA	few	CASSHTGATEAFF	TGTGCCAGCAGTCACACAGGAGCCACTGAAGCTTTCTTT
TRBV9	TRBJ2-5	TRBD1	few	CASSPPQTGIETQYF	TGTGCCAGCAGCCCACCTCAGACAGGGATCGAGACCCAGTACTTC
TRBV11-2	TRBJ1-2	NA	few	CASSLDRYSNYGYTF	TGTGCCAGCAGCTTAGATCGGTATTCGAACTATGGCTACACCTTC
TRBV12-3/TRBV12-4	TRBJ2-2	NA	few	CASSLELPGLFF	TGTGCCAGCAGTTTAGAACTCCCGGGGCTGTTTTTT
TRBV28	TRBJ1-4	NA	few	CASSPPRQGFIEKLFF	TGTGCCAGCAGTCCCCCCCGCCAGGGTTTTATCGAAAAACTGTTTTTT
TRBV11-2	TRBJ2-2	TRBD1	few	CASSLNAGGIGELFF	TGTGCCAGCAGCTTAAATGCAGGGGGCATCGGGGAGCTGTTTTTT
TRBV12-3/TRBV12-4	TRBJ2-1	NA	NA	CASSLPLYSSYNEQFF	TGTGCCAGCAGTCTACCCCTCTACAGCTCCTACAATGAGCAGTTCTTC
TRBV6-5	TRBJ2-1	NA	NA	CASSYAGLLDNEQFF	TGTGCCAGCAGTTACGCAGGGTTACTGGACAATGAGCAGTTCTTC
TRBV5-6	TRBJ1-6	NA	few	CASSREGNNSPLHF	TGTGCCAGCAGCCGGGAGGGAAATAATTCACCCCTCCACTTT
TRBV7-3	TRBJ2-3	NA	many	CASSFGGGGDTQYF	TGTGCCAGCAGCTTTGGCGGAGGGGGGGATACGCAGTATTTT
TRBV20-1	TRBJ1-4	NA	NA	CSANQEPNEKLFF	TGCAGTGCGAATCAGGAACCTAATGAAAAACTGTTTTTT